The 26 T cell receptor beta chains listed next were all sequenced from one sample in a study of T-cell memory formation after mild COVID-19. One entry per CDR3 protein results from TCRdb running MiXCR on the 5' RACE reads. The sample includes approximately 250,000 distinct CDR3 sequences, approximately 15% of them seen just once. Sequencing was performed on PBMCs or a T cell subset sorted from them (not recorded which). The receptors were sampled from a man aged 18-30 years who had mild COVID-19 (a few samples of this study predate the infection). Cell type and time point are not known.

This clonotype was observed many times. The gene calls are TRBV12-3 or TRBV12-4 and TRBJ2-3, with TRBD1 identical over 9 bases. The CDR3 runs to 11 residues. V lost 10 bases and J lost 9; bases outside the gene matches: 5. CDR3 DNA sequence: TGTGCCACGGACAGGGGACGGACGCAGTATTTT. Translation: CATDRGRTQYF.

This clonotype was observed a few times. The chain recombines TRBV5-1 with TRBJ2-5; D is undetermined. The CDR3 length is 13 residues. V dropped 4 bases and J dropped 7 bases, with 14 bases sitting between them. CDR1 and CDR2 (germline): SGHRS, YFSETQ. The CDR3 region has the DNA TGCGCCAGCAGCAGGACCCCGGACCGGACCCAGTACTTC. Encoded protein: CASSRTPDRTQYF.

The chain combines TRBV19 with TRBJ1-1, with D perhaps TRBD1 (5 bases). V was shortened by 5 bases and J by 7 bases, with 14 bases between the two germline ends. Germline CDR1 is LNHDA and CDR2 is SQIVND (reference sequence). There are 13 residues in the CDR3. The CDR3 region has the DNA TGTGCCAGTAGTTCGTCAAGGGGCTTTGAAGCTTTCTTT. Its translation: CASSSSRGFEAFF.

This clonotype occurred a few times. The chain links TRBV5-1 to TRBJ2-5; D remains unclear. The CDR3 length is 15 residues. Looked up from germline, CDR1 is SGHRS and CDR2 is YFSETQ. Trimming shortened V by 0 bases and J by 1 base, and 10 bases separated the two germline ends. CDR3 protein: CASSLAGQFQETQYF. Written as DNA, the CDR3 is TGCGCCAGCAGCTTGGCCGGGCAGTTCCAAGAGACCCAGTACTTC.

The table lists this clonotype with a few counts. V is TRBV7-2 and J is TRBJ1-5, with TRBD1 matching over 7 bases. V gave up 4 bases and J gave up 7 bases; unmatched junction bases: 7. The CDR3 sequence is 14 residues long. CDR1 SGHTA and CDR2 FQGNSA come from the germline V gene. CDR3 region: CASSSRQGGQPQHF. The CDR3 DNA reads as TGTGCCAGCAGCTCCCGACAGGGCGGGCAGCCCCAGCATTTT.

In its sample, this clonotype was seen once. In DNA form, the CDR3 reads TGTGCCAGCAGCTTAGACCAGACGGCGACCTACGAGCAGTACTTC. Translating gives CASSLDQTATYEQYF. This chain connects TRBV7-8 to TRBJ2-7, with no clear D. The CDR3 runs 15 residues. The germline CDR1 and CDR2 sequences are SGHVS and FQNEAQ. V was pared by 1 base and J by 2 bases, with 12 bases between.

This clonotype was detected ten times or more. This chain links TRBV28 with TRBJ2-3, with a weak D call TRBD2 (5 bases). The V and J ends lost 5 bases and 1 base respectively, with 10 bases between them. The CDR3 runs to 14 residues. Germline CDR1 reads MDHEN; CDR2 reads SYDVKM. The CDR3 loop is CASSPRTGTDTQYF. CDR3 bases: TGTGCCAGCAGTCCCCGGACTGGCACAGATACGCAGTATTTT.

The chain joins TRBV20-1 to TRBJ2-5, with TRBD2 identical over 12 bases. CDR3 length: 17 residues. With 5 bases clipped from V and 0 bases from J, the junction kept 10 bases outside the gene matches. Germline-derived CDR1 and CDR2 are DFQATT and SNEGSKA (reference sequence). This chain's CDR3 is CSAYGTSGRFYQETQYF. CDR3 coding DNA: TGCAGTGCTTACGGGACTAGCGGGCGGTTCTACCAAGAGACCCAGTACTTC.

The chain couples TRBV7-6 to TRBJ2-5; 7 positions match TRBD2. Germline CDR1 SGHVS, CDR2 FNYEAQ. The CDR3 spans 15 residues. With 0 bases clipped from V and 1 base from J, the junction kept 2 bases outside the gene matches. CDR3 sequence (DNA): TGTGCCAGCAGCTTAGCCCGGACTAGCCAAGAGACCCAGTACTTC. Residues: CASSLARTSQETQYF. Based on the CDR3 plus reference TRBV7-6 and TRBJ2-5, the full variable domain is GAGVSQSPRYKVTKRGQDVALRCDPISGHVSLYWYRQALGQGPEFLTYFNYEAQQDKSGLPNDRFSAERPEGSISTLTIQRTEQRDSAMYRCASSLARTSQETQYFGPGTRLLVL.

This clonotype was recorded at least ten times. A junction end diverges from the germline sequence, so it may reflect a read error. This sequence joins TRBV5-1 and TRBJ1-1, with TRBD1 matching over 8 bases. This CDR3 is built from 14 residues. Germline V gene lookup returns CDR1 SGHRS and CDR2 YFSETQ. The CDR3 reads CASSPGTGGTEAFF. In nucleotides, the CDR3 is TGTGCCAGCAGCCCTGGGACAGGTGGGACTGAAGCTTTCTTT.

V is TRBV9 and J is TRBJ1-3; D is undetermined. Trimming shortened V by 0 bases and J by 0 bases, and 7 bases separated the two germline ends. CDR1 and CDR2 (germline): SGDLS, YYNGEE. The CDR3 runs 15 residues. The CDR3 protein is CASSVDTLSGNTIYF. CDR3 nucleotides: TGTGCCAGCAGCGTAGACACACTCTCTGGAAACACCATATATTTT.

Many counts were recorded for this clonotype. The V gene is TRBV5-4, the J gene TRBJ1-6, with D hard to call. V lost 2 bases to trimming and J lost 8 bases, with 5 bases between them. This CDR3 is built from 12 residues. The germline gives CDR1 SGHNT, CDR2 YYREEE (reference sequence). The CDR3 loop reads CASSFSDSPLHF. Here the CDR3 DNA reads TGTGCCAGCAGCTTTTCGGATTCACCCCTCCACTTT.

The rearrangement uses TRBV6-5 and TRBJ1-1, with a weak D call TRBD1 (6 bases). V was cut by 0 bases and J by 5 bases, with 19 bases left in between. The CDR3 is made up of 17 amino acids. Germline V CDR1 and CDR2: MNHEY, SVGAGI. The CDR3 DNA reads as TGTGCCAGCAGTTACTCGTTTAGTGGTGGGACAATGACTGAAGCTTTCTTT. Protein: CASSYSFSGGTMTEAFF.

The chain joins TRBV6-1 to TRBJ2-1; no reliable D call. Germline CDR1 is MNHNS and CDR2 is SASEGT. Trimming took 6 bases from V and 7 from J, leaving 16 bases between them. CDR3 length: 14 amino acids. This CDR3 reads CASRGSLSGNEQFF. The CDR3 DNA is TGTGCCAGCAGGGGCTCGCTTAGTGGGAATGAGCAGTTCTTC.

The V call is TRBV2, the J call TRBJ2-3; no clear D. CDR1 is SNHLY and CDR2 is FYNNEI in the germline V gene. The CDR3 has 12 residues. The germline V and J ends were trimmed by 2 bases and 5 bases, with 5 bases remaining between them. The CDR3 loop reads CASSELEDTQYF. CDR3 bases: TGTGCCAGCAGTGAACTGGAAGATACGCAGTATTTT.

The V and J genes are TRBV7-2 and TRBJ2-3, with TRBD2 as a possible D gene (5 bases). The germline V gene encodes CDR1 SGHTA and CDR2 FQGNSA. The CDR3 runs 12 residues. The CDR3 here is CGVGGRGDTQYF. As DNA, the CDR3 is TGTGGAGTGGGCGGGCGCGGAGATACGCAGTATTTT. Combining the CDR3 with reference TRBV7-2 and TRBJ2-3 gives the whole variable domain GAGVSQSPSNKVTEKGKDVELRCDPISGHTALYWYRQSLGQGLEFLIYFQGNSAPDKSGLPSDRFSAERTGGSVSTLTIQRTQQEDSAVYLCGVGGRGDTQYFGPGTRLTVL.

This clonotype has at least ten counts. CDR3 in DNA: TGTGCCAGCAGCTCCGGACAGGGGGCATCGGAGACCCAGTACTTC. Protein product: CASSSGQGASETQYF. The chain is built from TRBV7-6 and TRBJ2-5; 11 bases are a match to TRBD1. This CDR3 region has 15 residues. Per germline, CDR1 SGHVS and CDR2 FNYEAQ. The junction had 6 bases not matched to a gene; V was cut back by 4 bases and J by 5 bases.

This clonotype has just a few counts. The DNA of the CDR3 is TGCAGCGTTGAAGATCCAGACGGCGCCTACGAGCAGTACTTC. Residues: CSVEDPDGAYEQYF. The rearrangement links TRBV29-1 to TRBJ2-7, with no clear D. Germline assignment: CDR1 SQVTM and CDR2 ANQGSEA. V lost 0 bases, J lost 2 bases, and 11 bases lay in between. The CDR3 has 14 residues.

This clonotype has just a few counts. The CDR3 here is CASSYGRITDTQYF. The CDR3 DNA is TGTGCCAGCAGTTACGGACGGATCACAGATACGCAGTATTTT. The genes are TRBV6-5 and TRBJ2-3; D gene ambiguous. Germline CDR1 and CDR2: MNHEY and SVGAGI. This CDR3 comprises 14 residues. The ends were cut back, 2 bases at V and 2 bases at J, with 8 bases in the middle.

This chain joins TRBV4-3 and TRBJ1-6; D gene uncertain. Trimming shortened V by 0 bases and J by 7 bases, and 16 bases separated the two germline ends. Germline V gives CDR1 LGHNA, CDR2 YSLEER. The CDR3 is 17 residues long. The CDR3 reads CASSQDPNPVANSPLHF. For the CDR3, the DNA is TGCGCCAGCAGCCAAGATCCTAACCCAGTGGCCAATTCACCCCTCCACTTT.

This clonotype was detected many times. The V and J genes are TRBV12-3 or TRBV12-4 and TRBJ2-3, with D uncertain. Trimming stripped 3 bases from V and 6 bases from J, with 4 bases between. The CDR3 has 11 amino acids. CDR3 in DNA: TGTGCCAGCAGTTTTCGGGATACGCAGTATTTT. Amino acid sequence: CASSFRDTQYF.

Worth noting for this clonotype: The junction differs from germline at one of its ends, possibly a read error. The chain links TRBV7-7 to TRBJ2-3; D tentatively reads TRBD1 or TRBD2 (7 bases each). Germline loops: CDR1 SSHAT, CDR2 FNYEAQ (reference sequence). The CDR3 runs 14 residues. CDR3 nucleotide sequence: TGTGCTAGCAGCAGGGGGGGGAGCACAGATACGCAGTATTTT. Translation gives CASSRGGSTDTQYF.

Only a few counts were recorded for this clonotype. In DNA form, the CDR3 reads TGTGCCAGCAGCTTGTATTACCAGGGCGAGACCCAGTACTTC. This translates into CASSLYYQGETQYF. The chain combines TRBV5-6 with TRBJ2-5; TRBD1 is a possible D gene (5 bases). Germline assignment: CDR1 SGHDT and CDR2 YYEEEE. Trimming took off 1 base at V and 5 bases at J, with 12 bases between the two ends. This CDR3 region has 14 residues. The whole variable domain, remainder taken from reference TRBV5-6 and TRBJ2-5, is DAGVTQSPTHLIKTRGQQVTLRCSPKSGHDTVSWYQQALGQGPQFIFQYYEEEERQRGNFPDRFSGHQFPNYSSELNVNALLLGDSALYLCASSLYYQGETQYFGPGTRLLVL.

The CDR3 DNA sequence: TGCAGTGCTAGAGATTGGGGCAGGGGGGTCACTGAAGCTTTCTTT. It yields the protein CSARDWGRGVTEAFF. The V call is TRBV20-1, the J call TRBJ1-1; 7 bases are a match to TRBD1. The CDR3 sequence is 15 residues long. Germline-derived CDR1 and CDR2 are DFQATT and SNEGSKA (reference sequence). J was trimmed by 4 bases and V by 0 bases; bases with no gene match: 8.

The chain combines TRBV12-3 or TRBV12-4 with TRBJ1-1, with 8 bases aligning to TRBD1. The trim removed 6 bases at V and 5 bases at J, leaving 8 bases unmatched. The CDR3 has 14 amino acids. Written as DNA, the CDR3 is TGTGCCAGCAGATCACGGACAGGGCTAACTGAAGCTTTCTTT. This encodes CASRSRTGLTEAFF.

This clonotype was recorded a few times. The chain links TRBV7-2 to TRBJ2-7, with 9 bases that match TRBD1. V gave up 4 bases and J gave up 4 bases; unmatched junction bases: 8. Looked up from germline, CDR1 is SGHTA and CDR2 is FQGNSA. The CDR3 consists of 15 residues. CDR3: CASSSPGTGKYEQYF. The CDR3 nucleotides are TGTGCCAGCAGCTCCCCCGGGACAGGGAAATACGAGCAGTACTTC.